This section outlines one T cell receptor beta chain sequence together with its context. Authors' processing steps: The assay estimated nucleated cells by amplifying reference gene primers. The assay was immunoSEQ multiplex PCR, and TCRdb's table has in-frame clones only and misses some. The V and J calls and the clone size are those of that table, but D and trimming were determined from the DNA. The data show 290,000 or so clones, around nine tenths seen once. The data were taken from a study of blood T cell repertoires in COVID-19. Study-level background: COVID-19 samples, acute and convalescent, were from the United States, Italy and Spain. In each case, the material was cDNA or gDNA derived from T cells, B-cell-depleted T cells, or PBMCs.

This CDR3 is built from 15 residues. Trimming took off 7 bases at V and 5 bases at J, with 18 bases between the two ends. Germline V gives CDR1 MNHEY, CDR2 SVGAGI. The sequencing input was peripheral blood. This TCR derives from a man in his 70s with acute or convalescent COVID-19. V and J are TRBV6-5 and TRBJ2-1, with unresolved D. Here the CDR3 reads CASTHGRQAHNEQFF. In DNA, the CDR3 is TGTGCCAGCACCCACGGTAGGCAGGCCCACAATGAGCAGTTCTTC.